Listed here are 10 T cell receptor beta chains from one sample, sequenced in a study of shared clonotypes between healthy human individuals. TCRdb's table, derived via immunoSEQ multiplex PCR, lists solely in-frame clones and lacks some. Of a few million clones listed, around nine tenths are singletons. What was sequenced was naive CD4+ T cells sorted from blood. Subset given: CD45RA+ positively selected. Receptor source: a man between 18 and 35 years old in good health.

This chain links TRBV28 with TRBJ2-2; D is tentatively TRBD1 or TRBD2 (5 bases each). Germline V CDR1 and CDR2: MDHEN, SYDVKM. The length of the CDR3 is 15 residues. With 6 bases removed from V and 6 bases from J, the gap between germline ends came to 17 bases. DNA for the CDR3: TGTGCCAGCAGGGACGGGACGCTGGGCGCCGGGGAGCTGTTTTTT. Translation gives CASRDGTLGAGELFF.

V usage is TRBV6-5 and J usage is TRBJ2-3; TRBD2 aligns across 13 bases. Trimming at V came to 6 bases and at J to 5 bases, leaving 2 bases not matched to a gene. The germline V gene encodes CDR1 MNHEY and CDR2 SVGAGI. The CDR3 has 14 residues. CDR3 loop: CASSRLAGGDTQYF. For the CDR3, the DNA is TGTGCCAGCAGCCGACTAGCGGGGGGAGATACGCAGTATTTT.

This chain connects TRBV6-5 to TRBJ1-5; D is ambiguous. Trimming removed 2 bases at V and 7 bases at J, with 12 bases between. The CDR3 has 14 residues. Looked up from germline, CDR1 is MNHEY and CDR2 is SVGAGI. CDR3 coding DNA: TGTGCCAGCAGTTACGACCGGTTCGGCCAGCCCCAGCATTTT. It is translated as CASSYDRFGQPQHF.

This chain uses TRBV14 with TRBJ2-7; tentative D call: TRBD1 (6 bases). The CDR3 contains 13 residues. Germline CDR1 SGHDN, CDR2 FVKESK. V lost 4 bases and J lost 8, with 15 bases in between. Here the CDR3 reads CASSPSSGAKQYF. Written as DNA, the CDR3 is TGTGCCAGCAGCCCCAGTTCAGGGGCAAAGCAGTACTTC.

The CDR3 DNA reads as TGTGCCAGTAAGACTGGGACAGGGGCGAATCTCTATGGCTACACCTTC. This sequence encodes CASKTGTGANLYGYTF. The rearrangement joins TRBV19 to TRBJ1-2, with 10 bases that match TRBD1. Germline lookup yields CDR1 LNHDA and CDR2 SQIVND (reference sequence). J was trimmed by 4 bases and V by 7 bases; bases with no gene match: 12. The length of the CDR3 is 16 residues.

This rearrangement joins TRBV19 to TRBJ2-7, with D perhaps matching TRBD1 (6 bases). Per the germline V gene, CDR1 is LNHDA and CDR2 is SQIVND (reference sequence). V lost 10 bases, J lost 2 bases, and 18 bases lay in between. The CDR3 contains 14 residues. The chain's CDR3 is CATSDSPGPYEQYF. In nucleotides, the CDR3 is TGTGCCACCTCGGACAGCCCCGGACCCTACGAGCAGTACTTC.

Remarks on this clone: Additional DNA sequences in this sample encode the identical CDR3. J is TRBJ1-1 and V is TRBV10-3, with D hard to call. The CDR3 loop spans 12 amino acids. Per the germline V gene, CDR1 is ENHRY and CDR2 is SYGVKD. V was shortened by 3 bases and J by 6 bases, with 8 bases between the two germline ends. CDR3 residues: CAISEGGSEAFF. CDR3 nucleotides: TGTGCCATCAGTGAAGGCGGGTCTGAAGCTTTCTTT.

The chain couples TRBV30 to TRBJ1-4, with a possible D match to TRBD1 (6 bases). Germline CDR1 and CDR2: GTSNPN and SVGIG (reference sequence). There are 13 residues in the CDR3. Between the trimmed V and J ends, which lost 4 bases and 6 bases, there was a span of 12 bases. CDR3 DNA: TGTGCCTGGATGGCACAGGGATATGAAAAACTGTTTTTT. Amino acid sequence: CAWMAQGYEKLFF.

This chain connects TRBV19 to TRBJ2-5; 7 bases match TRBD1. The CDR3 runs to 15 residues. Germline trimming cut 5 bases from V and 3 bases from J; bases unmatched to any gene: 9. CDR1 LNHDA and CDR2 SQIVND come from the germline V gene (reference sequence). Written as DNA, the CDR3 is TGTGCCAGTAGTTACGCCGGGCAGGGGGAAGAGACCCAGTACTTC. It is translated as CASSYAGQGEETQYF.

The rearrangement uses TRBV5-6 and TRBJ1-4, with 8 positions matching TRBD1. V shed 1 base, J shed 3 bases, and the junction held 8 bases outside the gene matches. CDR3 length: 17 amino acids. Looked up from germline, CDR1 is SGHDT and CDR2 is YYEEEE. As DNA, the CDR3 is TGTGCCAGCAGCTTGAACAGGGGGTCCATATCTAATGAAAAACTGTTTTTT. Encoded protein: CASSLNRGSISNEKLFF. Full variable domain (rest looked up from reference TRBV5-6 and TRBJ1-4): DAGVTQSPTHLIKTRGQQVTLRCSPKSGHDTVSWYQQALGQGPQFIFQYYEEEERQRGNFPDRFSGHQFPNYSSELNVNALLLGDSALYLCASSLNRGSISNEKLFFGSGTQLSVL.